This entry lists 28 T cell receptor beta chains sequenced from one sample in a study of T cell changes during pregnancy in multiple sclerosis. Sequencing was performed with immunoSEQ multiplex PCR; in TCRdb, only in-frame clones are kept and a portion is missing. This table has 55,000 to 65,000 clones, 93% appearing once. Sequencing was performed on peripheral blood, taken after pregnancy. These TCRs come from a female donor with multiple sclerosis, enrolled in a pregnancy study.

The CDR3 loop is CASSPPGQMNTEAFF. Here the CDR3 DNA reads TGTGCCAGCAGCCCCCCCGGACAGATGAACACTGAAGCTTTCTTT. The chain links TRBV6-1 to TRBJ1-1, with D possibly matching TRBD1 (6 bases). The CDR3 is made up of 15 amino acids. CDR1 is MNHNS, CDR2 SASEGT, per germline. V lost 6 bases to trimming and J lost 0 bases, with 14 bases between them.

V usage is TRBV4-3 and J usage is TRBJ2-3, with 10 bases lining up with TRBD2. Unmatched junction bases numbered 8, after V lost 2 bases and J lost 6 bases. CDR3 length: 16 residues. The germline gives CDR1 LGHNA, CDR2 YSLEER. CDR3 DNA sequence: TGCGCCAGCAGCCAACCGGCTAGCGGGAGCCCTGATACGCAGTATTTT. As protein: CASSQPASGSPDTQYF.

The J gene is TRBJ1-1, the V gene TRBV27, with a possible D match to TRBD1 (6 bases). Germline assignment: CDR1 MNHEY and CDR2 SMNVEV (reference sequence). Trimming pared 2 bases from V and 4 bases from J, leaving 20 bases between. This CDR3 comprises 17 residues. CDR3 region: CASSLGGPGGASTEAFF. The CDR3 DNA is TGTGCCAGCAGTTTAGGCGGACCTGGGGGGGCGAGCACTGAAGCTTTCTTT.

J is TRBJ2-5 and V is TRBV7-3; tentatively, D is TRBD2 (6 bases). CDR3 size: 18 residues. Deletions cut 5 bases from V and 2 bases from J, with 24 bases between. Germline CDR1 reads SGHTA; CDR2 reads FQGTGA. The CDR3 here is CASSQSPVGGGIQETQYF. Written as DNA, the CDR3 is TGTGCCAGCAGCCAATCCCCAGTGGGGGGAGGCATTCAAGAGACCCAGTACTTC.

The V call is TRBV6-6, the J call TRBJ2-7; the D gene is possibly TRBD1 (6 bases). V was pared by 5 bases and J by 2 bases, with 16 bases between. Germline-derived CDR1 and CDR2 are MNHNY and SVGAGI (reference sequence). The CDR3 contains 15 residues. The CDR3 bases are TGTGCCAGCAGTGCGCCGGGACAAAAGACCTACGAGCAGTACTTC. This sequence encodes CASSAPGQKTYEQYF.

J is TRBJ2-1 and V is TRBV13; D perhaps matches TRBD1 (5 bases). The CDR3 spans 15 residues. Germline lookup yields CDR1 PRHDT and CDR2 FYEKMQ (reference sequence). V lost 5 bases and J 9 bases, leaving 20 bases between the germline ends. The CDR3 sequence is CASSDSRGLGVEQFF. Here the CDR3 DNA reads TGTGCCAGCAGCGATTCCCGAGGTCTAGGGGTTGAGCAGTTCTTC.

The chain recombines TRBV7-9 with TRBJ2-2; D remains unclear. Germline V gives CDR1 SEHNR, CDR2 FQNEAQ (reference sequence). The CDR3 is made up of 15 amino acids. V gave up 5 bases and J gave up 3 bases, with 13 bases separating them. The CDR3 nucleotides read TGTGCCAGCAGCGAATCATTGAGCCACACCGGGGAGCTGTTTTTT. It is translated as CASSESLSHTGELFF.

The V and J genes are TRBV12-5 and TRBJ2-3, with 10 positions matching TRBD2. With 5 bases clipped from V and 4 bases from J, the junction kept 9 bases outside the gene matches. Germline lookup yields CDR1 LGHNT and CDR2 FRNRAP. This CDR3 region has 16 residues. The CDR3 region has the DNA TGTGCTAGTGGTCCCTTAGCGGGAGGAGTGTCAGATACGCAGTATTTT. Amino acids: CASGPLAGGVSDTQYF.

This clone appeared a single time. The chain is built from TRBV5-4 and TRBJ2-7, with 16 bases aligning to TRBD2. This CDR3 spans 17 amino acids. CDR1 is SGHNT, CDR2 YYREEE, per germline (reference sequence). The V gene end was trimmed by 4 bases and the J gene end by 5 bases; junction bases not matched to a gene: 9. In DNA form, the CDR3 reads TGTGCCAGCAGCCCAACCGTCGGGACTAGCGGGAGGGACGAGCAGTACTTC. Amino acid sequence: CASSPTVGTSGRDEQYF.

V is TRBV28 and J is TRBJ1-5; 7 nucleotides match TRBD1. Trimming removed 5 bases from V and 4 bases from J; junction bases left unmatched: 8. The CDR3 spans 15 residues. Germline V gives CDR1 MDHEN, CDR2 SYDVKM. This CDR3 is CASSPRIQGNQPQHF. CDR3 nucleotides: TGTGCCAGCAGTCCCCGAATACAGGGGAATCAGCCCCAGCATTTT. The whole variable domain, remainder taken from reference TRBV28 and TRBJ1-5, is DVKVTQSSRYLVKRTGEKVFLECVQDMDHENMFWYRQDPGLGLRLIYFSYDVKMKEKGDIPEGYSVSREKKERFSLILESASTNQTSMYLCASSPRIQGNQPQHFGDGTRLSIL.

J is TRBJ2-2 and V is TRBV11-2; TRBD2 matches 10 bases. V was pared by 6 bases and J by 5 bases, with 6 bases of the junction left unmatched. The germline V gene encodes CDR1 SGHAT and CDR2 FQNNGV. The CDR3 contains 15 residues. The CDR3 loop reads CASRWTSGSTGELFF. The DNA of the CDR3 is TGTGCCAGCAGATGGACTAGCGGAAGTACCGGGGAGCTGTTTTTT. Full variable domain (remainder filled in from reference TRBV11-2 and TRBJ2-2): EAGVAQSPRYKIIEKRQSVAFWCNPISGHATLYWYQQILGQGPKLLIQFQNNGVVDDSQLPKDRFSAERLKGVDSTLKIQPAKLEDSAVYLCASRWTSGSTGELFFGEGSRLTVL.

The chain is built from TRBV2 and TRBJ1-1; the D gene is possibly TRBD1 (6 bases). Germline CDR1 is SNHLY and CDR2 is FYNNEI. V was shortened by 7 bases and J by 8 bases, with 17 bases between the two germline ends. The CDR3 covers 13 residues. This CDR3 reads CASNGQGLSEAFF. CDR3 nucleotide sequence: TGTGCCAGCAACGGTCAGGGGCTGTCGGAAGCTTTCTTT.

This chain joins TRBV7-3 and TRBJ2-5; D unresolved. With 1 base removed from V and 1 base from J, the gap between germline ends came to 4 bases. The CDR3 spans 13 residues. Germline assignment: CDR1 SGHTA and CDR2 FQGTGA. The CDR3 protein is CASSLSGQETQYF. CDR3 sequence (DNA): TGTGCCAGCAGCTTAAGCGGCCAAGAGACCCAGTACTTC.

The CDR3 protein is CASSLSASGRTAEQYF. The CDR3 region has the DNA TGCGCCAGCAGCTTATCGGCTAGCGGGAGGACTGCCGAGCAGTACTTC. The J gene is TRBJ2-7, the V gene TRBV5-1; 11 positions match TRBD2. The CDR3 consists of 16 residues. Germline lookup yields CDR1 SGHRS and CDR2 YFSETQ. Trimming removed 2 bases from V and 6 bases from J; junction bases left unmatched: 10. Supplemented by reference TRBV5-1 and TRBJ2-7, the full variable domain reads KAGVTQTPRYLIKTRGQQVTLSCSPISGHRSVSWYQQTPGQGLQFLFEYFSETQRNKGNFPGRFSGRQFSNSRSEMNVSTLELGDSALYLCASSLSASGRTAEQYFGPGTRLTVT.

The chain has TRBV2 and TRBJ1-2, with D possibly being TRBD1 (6 bases). Germline V gene lookup returns CDR1 SNHLY and CDR2 FYNNEI. The CDR3 has 16 residues. V dropped 7 bases and J dropped 2 bases, with 20 bases sitting between them. CDR3 DNA: TGTGCCAGCACTACGTGGAGGGGGGAGGGGAACTATGGCTACACCTTC. Protein: CASTTWRGEGNYGYTF.

V usage is TRBV6-5 and J usage is TRBJ1-1; 7 bases are a match to TRBD1. The CDR3 extends over 16 amino acids. V shed 2 bases and J 2 bases; nucleotides not matched to a gene: 8. Germline V CDR1 and CDR2: MNHEY, SVGAGI. DNA of the CDR3: TGTGCCAGCAGTTACGCCCCCGGGACAGAAAACACTGAAGCTTTCTTT. Protein: CASSYAPGTENTEAFF.

V usage is TRBV30 and J usage is TRBJ2-7, with 7 bases matching TRBD2. Unmatched junction bases numbered 7, after V lost 2 bases and J lost 3 bases. CDR1 and CDR2 (germline): GTSNPN, SVGIG (reference sequence). The CDR3 is made up of 14 amino acids. In nucleotides, the CDR3 is TGTGCCTGGAGTAGGGCGGGAGTTCACTACGAGCAGTACTTC. The encoded protein is CAWSRAGVHYEQYF.

The sample holds a few counts of this clone. The chain is built from TRBV4-2 and TRBJ1-5; 7 nucleotides match TRBD1. The CDR3 extends over 17 amino acids. With V trimmed by 6 bases and J by 0 bases, 11 bases remained unmatched. The germline V gene has CDR1 LGHNA and CDR2 YNFKEQ. Here the CDR3 DNA reads TGTGCCAGCAGTGAGACAAGGGGACAGATTAGCAATCAGCCCCAGCATTTT. Translation gives CASSETRGQISNQPQHF.

CDR3 nucleotide sequence: TGCGCCAGCAGCTCGACAGGGGGGAACACTGAAGCTTTCTTT. Residues: CASSSTGGNTEAFF. The gene calls are TRBV5-1 and TRBJ1-1, with 9 bases identical to TRBD1. The CDR3 totals 14 residues. Trimming at V came to 3 bases and at J to 1 base, leaving 1 base not matched to a gene. The germline CDR1 and CDR2 sequences are SGHRS and YFSETQ.

The chain combines TRBV9 with TRBJ2-1; maybe TRBD1 (6 bases). The CDR3 runs 15 residues. Looked up from germline, CDR1 is SGDLS and CDR2 is YYNGEE. The V end was cut by 3 bases, the J end by 0 bases, with 10 bases between. The CDR3 region is CASSARGSSYNEQFF. The CDR3 nucleotides are TGTGCCAGCAGCGCCAGGGGTAGCTCCTACAATGAGCAGTTCTTC. Together with reference TRBV9 and TRBJ2-1, the CDR3 gives the full variable domain: DSGVTQTPKHLITATGQRVTLRCSPRSGDLSVYWYQQSLDQGLQFLIQYYNGEERAKGNILERFSAQQFPDLHSELNLSSLELGDSALYFCASSARGSSYNEQFFGPGTRLTVL.

A single count supports this clone. This chain connects TRBV10-3 to TRBJ2-7; the D gene is possibly TRBD1 (6 bases). Trimming took 4 bases from V and 3 from J, leaving 13 bases between them. The CDR3 is 14 residues long. Germline V gene data show CDR1 as ENHRY and CDR2 as SYGVKD. The CDR3 protein is CAISAGQGNYEQYF. The CDR3 DNA is TGTGCCATCAGTGCAGGGCAGGGGAACTACGAGCAGTACTTC.

This clone was recorded only once. The gene calls are TRBV18 and TRBJ2-7, with D possibly TRBD1 on 6 matching bases. This CDR3 has 14 residues. Germline-derived CDR1 and CDR2 are KGHSH and LQKENI. Trimming stripped 3 bases from V and 0 bases from J, with 9 bases between. CDR3 sequence: CASSPRDNSYEQYF. The CDR3 coding sequence is TGTGCCAGCTCACCGAGGGACAACTCCTACGAGCAGTACTTC.

The rearrangement uses TRBV7-2 and TRBJ2-1, with 12 bases fitting TRBD2. Germline assignment: CDR1 SGHTA and CDR2 FQGNSA. J was trimmed by 7 bases and V by 5 bases; bases with no gene match: 6. The CDR3 consists of 15 residues. The CDR3 loop is CASSLGGTSGNEQFF. CDR3 DNA: TGTGCCAGCAGCCTAGGTGGGACTAGCGGGAATGAGCAGTTCTTC.

Many counts were recorded for this clone. The chain uses TRBV27 and TRBJ2-1, with 9 bases aligning to TRBD1. The CDR3 contains 14 residues. With V trimmed by 4 bases and J by 6 bases, 4 bases remained unmatched. Germline values: CDR1 MNHEY, CDR2 SMNVEV (reference sequence). CDR3 nucleotide sequence: TGTGCCAGCAGTTCCCGGGACAGGGCCAATGAGCAGTTCTTC. Translation: CASSSRDRANEQFF.

V is TRBV6-6 and J is TRBJ2-2; D is possibly TRBD2 (6 bases). V lost 0 bases and J lost 5, with 10 bases in between. This CDR3 is 15 amino acids long. Germline lookup yields CDR1 MNHNY and CDR2 SVGAGI (reference sequence). The CDR3 protein is CASSYSGGGTGELFF. The CDR3 DNA reads TGTGCCAGCAGTTACTCTGGGGGAGGTACCGGGGAGCTGTTTTTT.

V and J are TRBV6-1 and TRBJ2-7; unclear D gene. The CDR3 runs to 14 residues. V was shortened by 6 bases and J by 6 bases, with 18 bases between the two germline ends. Germline CDR1 MNHNS, CDR2 SASEGT. CDR3 protein: CASSVLRQQREQYF. CDR3 DNA sequence: TGTGCCAGCAGCGTTTTACGGCAGCAGCGCGAGCAGTACTTC.

The rearrangement joins TRBV27 to TRBJ2-7; no firm D call. Trimming shortened V by 2 bases and J by 1 base, and 6 bases separated the two germline ends. Per germline, CDR1 MNHEY and CDR2 SMNVEV (reference sequence). This CDR3 is 13 amino acids long. The CDR3 region is CASSLTTSYEQYF. CDR3 bases: TGTGCCAGCAGTTTAACAACATCCTACGAGCAGTACTTC.

This chain uses TRBV13 with TRBJ2-7; 12 bases are shared with TRBD2. Losses at the gene ends were 3 bases for V and 2 bases for J; bases not matched to a gene: 14. Germline V gene sequence: CDR1 PRHDT, CDR2 FYEKMQ (reference sequence). This CDR3 comprises 19 residues. The chain's CDR3 is CASSLQSRLAGDGTYEQYF. Written as DNA, the CDR3 is TGTGCCAGCAGCTTGCAGTCTAGACTAGCGGGAGACGGCACCTACGAGCAGTACTTC.